The clone carrying this TCR beta chain was seen a single time. TCRdb keeps only in-frame clones here, not all; method: immunoSEQ multiplex PCR. Of 100,000 to 120,000 clones detected, just over 90% appear once; the ten largest clones hold less than 0.35%. The data originate from a study of siplizumab effects on memory and regulatory T cells. V lost 0 bases to trimming and J lost 9 bases, with 4 bases between them. This CDR3 region has 11 residues. Germline V CDR1 and CDR2: SGHRS, YFSETQ. The chain recombines TRBV5-1 with TRBJ2-1, with D uncertain. The material sequenced was CD4+ T cells sorted from blood. The sequence was obtained from a human donor in good health. CDR3 DNA: TGCGCCAGCAGCTTGGAGGCTGAGCAGTTCTTC. This encodes CASSLEAEQFF. The full variable domain, in which reference TRBV5-1 and TRBJ2-1 provide the parts outside the CDR3, is KAGVTQTPRYLIKTRGQQVTLSCSPISGHRSVSWYQQTPGQGLQFLFEYFSETQRNKGNFPGRFSGRQFSNSRSEMNVSTLELGDSALYLCASSLEAEQFFGPGTRLTVL.